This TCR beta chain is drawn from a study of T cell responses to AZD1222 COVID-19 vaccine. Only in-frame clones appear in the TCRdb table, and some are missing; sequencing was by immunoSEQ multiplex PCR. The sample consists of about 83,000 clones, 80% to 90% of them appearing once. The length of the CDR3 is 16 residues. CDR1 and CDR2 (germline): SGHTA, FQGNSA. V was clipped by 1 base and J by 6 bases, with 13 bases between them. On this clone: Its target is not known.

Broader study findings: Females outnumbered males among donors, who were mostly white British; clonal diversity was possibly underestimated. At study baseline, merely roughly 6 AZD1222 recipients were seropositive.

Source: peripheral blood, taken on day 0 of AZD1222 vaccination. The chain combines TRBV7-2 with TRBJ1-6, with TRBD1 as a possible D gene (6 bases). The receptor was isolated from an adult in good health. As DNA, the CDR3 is TGTGCCAGCAGCTTAGGAGCCCAGGGGAGTAATTCACCCCTCCACTTT. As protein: CASSLGAQGSNSPLHF.